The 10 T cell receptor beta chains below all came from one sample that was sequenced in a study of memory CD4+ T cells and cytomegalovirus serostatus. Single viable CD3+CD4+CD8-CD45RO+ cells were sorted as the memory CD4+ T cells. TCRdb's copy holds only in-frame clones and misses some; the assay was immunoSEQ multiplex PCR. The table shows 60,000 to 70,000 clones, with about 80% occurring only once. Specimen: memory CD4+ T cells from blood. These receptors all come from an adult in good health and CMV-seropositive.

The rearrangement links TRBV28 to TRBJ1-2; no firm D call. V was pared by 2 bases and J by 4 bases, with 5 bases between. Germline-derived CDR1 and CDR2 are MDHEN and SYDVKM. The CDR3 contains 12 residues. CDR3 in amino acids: CASSLTSYGYTF. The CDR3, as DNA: TGTGCCAGCAGTTTAACCAGCTATGGCTACACCTTC.

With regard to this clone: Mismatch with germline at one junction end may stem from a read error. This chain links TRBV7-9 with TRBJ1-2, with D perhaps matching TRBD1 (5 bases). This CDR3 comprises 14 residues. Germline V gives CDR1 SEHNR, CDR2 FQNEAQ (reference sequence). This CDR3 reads CASSLASGLNGYTF. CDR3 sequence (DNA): TGTGCCAGCAGCCTAGCATCAGGGCTAAATGGCTACACCTTC.

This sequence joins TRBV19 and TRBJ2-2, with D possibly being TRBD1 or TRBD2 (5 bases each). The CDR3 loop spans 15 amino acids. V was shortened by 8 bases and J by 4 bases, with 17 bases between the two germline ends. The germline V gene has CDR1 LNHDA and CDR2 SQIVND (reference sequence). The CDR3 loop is CASGLGTVGTGELFF. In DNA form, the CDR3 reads TGTGCCAGTGGCCTGGGGACGGTGGGCACCGGGGAGCTGTTTTTT. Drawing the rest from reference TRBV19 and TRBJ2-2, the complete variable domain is DGGITQSPKYLFRKEGQNVTLSCEQNLNHDAMYWYRQDPGQGLRLIYYSQIVNDFQKGDIAEGYSVSREKKESFPLTVTSAQKNPTAFYLCASGLGTVGTGELFFGEGSRLTVL.

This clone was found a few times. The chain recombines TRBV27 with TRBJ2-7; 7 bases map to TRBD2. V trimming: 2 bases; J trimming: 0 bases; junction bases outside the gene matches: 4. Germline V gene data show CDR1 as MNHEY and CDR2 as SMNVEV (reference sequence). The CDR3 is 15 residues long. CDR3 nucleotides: TGTGCCAGCAGTTTAAATCCTAGCGGCTCCTACGAGCAGTACTTC. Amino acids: CASSLNPSGSYEQYF.

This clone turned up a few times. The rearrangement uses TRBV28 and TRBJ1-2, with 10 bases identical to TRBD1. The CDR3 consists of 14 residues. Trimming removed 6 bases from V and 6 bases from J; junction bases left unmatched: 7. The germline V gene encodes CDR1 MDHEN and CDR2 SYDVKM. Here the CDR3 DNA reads TGTGCCAGCAGACTGAGGGACAGGGGAGATGGCTACACCTTC. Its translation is CASRLRDRGDGYTF.

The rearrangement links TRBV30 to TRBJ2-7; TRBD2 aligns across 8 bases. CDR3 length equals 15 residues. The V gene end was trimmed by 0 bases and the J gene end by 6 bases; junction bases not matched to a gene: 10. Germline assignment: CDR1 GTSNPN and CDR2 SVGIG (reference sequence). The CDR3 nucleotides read TGTGCCTGGAGTGTCCCCCGGACTAGCCCGTCCGAGCAGTACTTC. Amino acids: CAWSVPRTSPSEQYF.

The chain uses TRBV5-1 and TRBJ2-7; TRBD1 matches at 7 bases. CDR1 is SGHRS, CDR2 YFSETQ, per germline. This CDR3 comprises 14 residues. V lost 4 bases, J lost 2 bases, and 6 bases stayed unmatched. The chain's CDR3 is CASSETGWAYEQYF. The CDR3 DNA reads TGCGCCAGCAGCGAGACAGGGTGGGCCTACGAGCAGTACTTC. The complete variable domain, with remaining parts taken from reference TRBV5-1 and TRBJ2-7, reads KAGVTQTPRYLIKTRGQQVTLSCSPISGHRSVSWYQQTPGQGLQFLFEYFSETQRNKGNFPGRFSGRQFSNSRSEMNVSTLELGDSALYLCASSETGWAYEQYFGPGTRLTVT.

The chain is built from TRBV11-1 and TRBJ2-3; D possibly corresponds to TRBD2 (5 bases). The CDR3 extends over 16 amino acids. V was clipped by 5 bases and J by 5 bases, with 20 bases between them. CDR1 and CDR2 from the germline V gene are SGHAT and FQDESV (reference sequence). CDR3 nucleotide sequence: TGTGCCAGCAGCCCCCGAGTAGCGCGAAAGGGAGATACGCAGTATTTT. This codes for CASSPRVARKGDTQYF.

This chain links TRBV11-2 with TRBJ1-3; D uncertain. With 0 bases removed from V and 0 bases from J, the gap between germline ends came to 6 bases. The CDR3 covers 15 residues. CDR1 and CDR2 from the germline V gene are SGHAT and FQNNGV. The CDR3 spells CASSLDGTSGNTIYF. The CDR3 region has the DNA TGTGCCAGCAGCTTAGATGGAACCTCTGGAAACACCATATATTTT.

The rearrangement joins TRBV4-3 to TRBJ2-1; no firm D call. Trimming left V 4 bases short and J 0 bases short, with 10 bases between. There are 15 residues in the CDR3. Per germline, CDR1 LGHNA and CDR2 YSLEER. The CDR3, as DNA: TGCGCCAGCAGCCTCTCCCCTACCTCCTACAATGAGCAGTTCTTC. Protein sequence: CASSLSPTSYNEQFF.